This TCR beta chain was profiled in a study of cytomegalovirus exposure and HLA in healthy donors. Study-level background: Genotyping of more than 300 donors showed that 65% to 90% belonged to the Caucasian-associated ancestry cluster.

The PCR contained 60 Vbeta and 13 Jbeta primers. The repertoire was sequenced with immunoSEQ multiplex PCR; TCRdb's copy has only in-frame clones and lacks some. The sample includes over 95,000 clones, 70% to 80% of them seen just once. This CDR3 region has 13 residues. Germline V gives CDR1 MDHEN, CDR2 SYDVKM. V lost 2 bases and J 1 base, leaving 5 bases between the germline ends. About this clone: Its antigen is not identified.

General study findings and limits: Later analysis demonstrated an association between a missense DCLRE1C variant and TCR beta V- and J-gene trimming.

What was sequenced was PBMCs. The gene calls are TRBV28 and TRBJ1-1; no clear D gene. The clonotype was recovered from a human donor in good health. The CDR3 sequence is CASSLLKNTEAFF. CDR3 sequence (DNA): TGTGCCAGCAGTTTACTTAAGAACACTGAAGCTTTCTTT. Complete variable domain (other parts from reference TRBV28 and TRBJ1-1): DVKVTQSSRYLVKRTGEKVFLECVQDMDHENMFWYRQDPGLGLRLIYFSYDVKMKEKGDIPEGYSVSREKKERFSLILESASTNQTSMYLCASSLLKNTEAFFGQGTRLTVV.